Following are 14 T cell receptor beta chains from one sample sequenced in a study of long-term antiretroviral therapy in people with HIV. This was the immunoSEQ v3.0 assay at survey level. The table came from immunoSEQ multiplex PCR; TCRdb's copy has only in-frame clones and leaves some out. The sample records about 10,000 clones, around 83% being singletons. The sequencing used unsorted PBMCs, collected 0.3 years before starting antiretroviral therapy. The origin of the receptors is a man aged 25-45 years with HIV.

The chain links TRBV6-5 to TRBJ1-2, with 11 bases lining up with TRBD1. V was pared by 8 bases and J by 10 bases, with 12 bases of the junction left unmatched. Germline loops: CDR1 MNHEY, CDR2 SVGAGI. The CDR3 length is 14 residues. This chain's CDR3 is CASQARDRGSDYTF. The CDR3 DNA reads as TGTGCCAGCCAGGCAAGGGACAGGGGGAGCGACTACACCTTC.

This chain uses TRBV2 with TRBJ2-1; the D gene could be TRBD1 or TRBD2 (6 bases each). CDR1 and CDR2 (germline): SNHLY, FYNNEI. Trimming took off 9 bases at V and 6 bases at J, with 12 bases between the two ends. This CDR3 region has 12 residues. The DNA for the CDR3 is TGTGCCAGGGGGGCGGGGCTCAATGAGCAGTTCTTC. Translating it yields CARGAGLNEQFF.

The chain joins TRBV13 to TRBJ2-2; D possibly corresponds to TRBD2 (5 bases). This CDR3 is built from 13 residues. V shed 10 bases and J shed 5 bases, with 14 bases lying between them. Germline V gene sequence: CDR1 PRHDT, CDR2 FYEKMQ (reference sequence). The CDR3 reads CATVGEDTGELFF. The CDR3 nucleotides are TGTGCCACCGTCGGGGAAGATACCGGGGAGCTGTTTTTT.

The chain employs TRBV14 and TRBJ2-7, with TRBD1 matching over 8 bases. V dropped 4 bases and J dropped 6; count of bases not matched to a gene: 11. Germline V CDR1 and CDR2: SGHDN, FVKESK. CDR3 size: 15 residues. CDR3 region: CASSPTGTGRGEQYF. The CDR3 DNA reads TGTGCCAGCAGCCCAACCGGGACAGGTCGGGGCGAGCAGTACTTC.

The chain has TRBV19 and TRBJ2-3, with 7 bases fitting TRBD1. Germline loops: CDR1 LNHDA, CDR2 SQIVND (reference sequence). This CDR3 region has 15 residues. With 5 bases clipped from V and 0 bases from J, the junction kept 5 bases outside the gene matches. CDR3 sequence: CASSPGGFSTDTQYF. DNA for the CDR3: TGTGCCAGTAGTCCAGGGGGATTTAGCACAGATACGCAGTATTTT.

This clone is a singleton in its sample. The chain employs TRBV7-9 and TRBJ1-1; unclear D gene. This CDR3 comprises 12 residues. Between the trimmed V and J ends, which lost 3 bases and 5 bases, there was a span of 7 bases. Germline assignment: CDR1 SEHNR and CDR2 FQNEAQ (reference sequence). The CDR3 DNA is TGTGCCAGCAGCTTCGGAGCGACTGAAGCTTTCTTT. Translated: CASSFGATEAFF.

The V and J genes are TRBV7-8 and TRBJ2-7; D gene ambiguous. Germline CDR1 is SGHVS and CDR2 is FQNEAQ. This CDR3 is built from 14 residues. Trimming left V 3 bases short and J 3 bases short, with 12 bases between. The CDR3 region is CASSFVEGRYEQYF. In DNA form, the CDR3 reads TGTGCCAGCAGCTTCGTGGAAGGGCGCTACGAGCAGTACTTC.

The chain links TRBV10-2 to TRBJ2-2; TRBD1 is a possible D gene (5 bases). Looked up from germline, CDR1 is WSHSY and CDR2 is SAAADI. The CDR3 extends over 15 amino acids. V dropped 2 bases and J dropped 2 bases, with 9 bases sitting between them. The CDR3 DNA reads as TGCGCCAGCAGTGAGAACAGGCCCAACACCGGGGAGCTGTTTTTT. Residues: CASSENRPNTGELFF.

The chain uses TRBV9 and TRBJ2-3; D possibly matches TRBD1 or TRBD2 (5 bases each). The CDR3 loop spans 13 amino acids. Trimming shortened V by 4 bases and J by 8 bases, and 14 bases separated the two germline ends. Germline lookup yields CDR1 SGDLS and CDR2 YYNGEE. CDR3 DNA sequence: TGTGCCAGCAGCCCCCATGAGGGGATTACGCAGTATTTT. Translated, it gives CASSPHEGITQYF.

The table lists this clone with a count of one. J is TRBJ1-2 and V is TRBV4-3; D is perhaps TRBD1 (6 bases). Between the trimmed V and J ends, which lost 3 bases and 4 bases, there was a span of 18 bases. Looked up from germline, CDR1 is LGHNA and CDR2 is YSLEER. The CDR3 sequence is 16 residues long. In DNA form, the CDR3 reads TGCGCCAGCAGCCACATCCAGGTCGGGGGCGGCTATGGCTACACCTTC. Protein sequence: CASSHIQVGGGYGYTF.

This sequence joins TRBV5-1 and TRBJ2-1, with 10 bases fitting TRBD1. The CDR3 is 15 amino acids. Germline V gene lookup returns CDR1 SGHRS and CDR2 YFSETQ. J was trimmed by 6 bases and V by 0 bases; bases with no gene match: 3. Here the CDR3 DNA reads TGCGCCAGCAGCTTGGAAGGGACAGGGGTCAATGAGCAGTTCTTC. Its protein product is CASSLEGTGVNEQFF.

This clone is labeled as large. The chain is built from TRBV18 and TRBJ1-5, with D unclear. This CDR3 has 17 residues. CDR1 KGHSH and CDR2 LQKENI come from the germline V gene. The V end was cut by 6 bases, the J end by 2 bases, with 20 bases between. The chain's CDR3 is CASSLGGIKVGNQPQHF. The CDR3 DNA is TGTGCCAGCTCCCTTGGAGGAATAAAGGTGGGCAATCAGCCCCAGCATTTT. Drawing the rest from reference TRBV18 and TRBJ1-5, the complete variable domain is NAGVMQNPRHLVRRRGQEARLRCSPMKGHSHVYWYRQLPEEGLKFMVYLQKENIIDESGMPKERFSAEFPKEGPSILRIQQVVRGDSAAYFCASSLGGIKVGNQPQHFGDGTRLSIL.

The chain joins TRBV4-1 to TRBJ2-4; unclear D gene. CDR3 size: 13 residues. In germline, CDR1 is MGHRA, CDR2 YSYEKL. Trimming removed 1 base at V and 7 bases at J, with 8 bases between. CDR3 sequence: CASSQVGNNIQYF. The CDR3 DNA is TGCGCCAGCAGCCAAGTGGGTAACAACATTCAGTACTTC.

CDR3 nucleotide sequence: TGTGCCAGTAGGTTAATCAGCATGAACACTGAAGCTTTCTTT. It translates to CASRLISMNTEAFF. The gene calls are TRBV19 and TRBJ1-1; D is ambiguous. CDR3 length: 14 amino acids. From germline, CDR1 is LNHDA and CDR2 SQIVND (reference sequence). Trimming cost V 6 bases and J 0 bases, with 11 bases left between them.